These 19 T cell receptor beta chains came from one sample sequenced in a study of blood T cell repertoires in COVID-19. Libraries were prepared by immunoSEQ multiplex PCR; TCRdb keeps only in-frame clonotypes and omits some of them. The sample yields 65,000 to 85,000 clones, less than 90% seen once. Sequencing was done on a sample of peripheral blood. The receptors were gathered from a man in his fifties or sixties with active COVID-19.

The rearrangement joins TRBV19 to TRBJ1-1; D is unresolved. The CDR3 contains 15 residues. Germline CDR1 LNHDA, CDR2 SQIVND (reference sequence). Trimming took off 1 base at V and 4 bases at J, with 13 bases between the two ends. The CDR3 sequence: CASSIAATLGTEAFF. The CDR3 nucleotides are TGTGCCAGTAGTATAGCAGCTACCCTAGGCACTGAAGCTTTCTTT.

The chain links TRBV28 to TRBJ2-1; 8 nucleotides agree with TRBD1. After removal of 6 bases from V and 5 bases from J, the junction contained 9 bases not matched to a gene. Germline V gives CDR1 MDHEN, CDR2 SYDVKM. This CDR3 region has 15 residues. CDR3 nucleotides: TGTGCCAGCAGAGGGGCGGACAGGGTCCACAATGAGCAGTTCTTC. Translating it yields CASRGADRVHNEQFF.

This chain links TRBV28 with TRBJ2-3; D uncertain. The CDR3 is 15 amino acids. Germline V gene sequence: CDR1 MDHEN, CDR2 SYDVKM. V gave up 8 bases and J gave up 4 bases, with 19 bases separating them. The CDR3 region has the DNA TGTGCCAGCGACGAGGCCAACGATATGTCAGATACGCAGTATTTT. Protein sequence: CASDEANDMSDTQYF.

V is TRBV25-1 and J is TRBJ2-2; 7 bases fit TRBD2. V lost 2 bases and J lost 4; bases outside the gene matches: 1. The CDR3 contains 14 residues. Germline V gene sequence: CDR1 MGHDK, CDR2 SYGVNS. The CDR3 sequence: CASSEAGATGELFF. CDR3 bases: TGTGCCAGCAGTGAAGCGGGAGCCACCGGGGAGCTGTTTTTT.

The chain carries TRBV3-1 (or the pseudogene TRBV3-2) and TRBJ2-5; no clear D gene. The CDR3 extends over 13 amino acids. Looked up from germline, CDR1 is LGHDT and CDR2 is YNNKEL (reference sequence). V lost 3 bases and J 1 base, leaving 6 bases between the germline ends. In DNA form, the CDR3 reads TGTGCCAGCAGCCAGAACGGCCAAGAGACCCAGTACTTC. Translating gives CASSQNGQETQYF.

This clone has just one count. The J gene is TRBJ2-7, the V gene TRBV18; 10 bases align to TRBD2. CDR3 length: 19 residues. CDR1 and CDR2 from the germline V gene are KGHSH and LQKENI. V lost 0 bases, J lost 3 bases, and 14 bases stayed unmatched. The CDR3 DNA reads TGTGCCAGCTCACCACCGGTTACAGGGGCTAGCGGGGGACTCTACGAGCAGTACTTC. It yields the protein CASSPPVTGASGGLYEQYF.

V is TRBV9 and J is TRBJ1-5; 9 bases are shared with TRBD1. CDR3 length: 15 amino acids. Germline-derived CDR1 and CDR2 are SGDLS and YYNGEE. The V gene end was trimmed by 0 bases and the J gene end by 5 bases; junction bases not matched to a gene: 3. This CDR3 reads CASSVGGTGYQPQHF. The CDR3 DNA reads TGTGCCAGCAGCGTAGGGGGGACAGGGTATCAGCCCCAGCATTTT.

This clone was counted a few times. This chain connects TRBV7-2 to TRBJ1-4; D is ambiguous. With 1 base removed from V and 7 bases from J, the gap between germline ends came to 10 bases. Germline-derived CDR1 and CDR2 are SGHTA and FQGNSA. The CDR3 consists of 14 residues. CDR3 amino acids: CASSLGRVGEKLFF. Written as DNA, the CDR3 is TGTGCCAGCAGCTTAGGGAGGGTGGGTGAAAAACTGTTTTTT.

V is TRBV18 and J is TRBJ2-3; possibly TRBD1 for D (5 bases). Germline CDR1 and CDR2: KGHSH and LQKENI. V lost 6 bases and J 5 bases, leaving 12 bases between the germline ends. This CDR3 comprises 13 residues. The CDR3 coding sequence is TGTGCCAGCTCCCAAGGGGTTCAAGATACGCAGTATTTT. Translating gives CASSQGVQDTQYF.

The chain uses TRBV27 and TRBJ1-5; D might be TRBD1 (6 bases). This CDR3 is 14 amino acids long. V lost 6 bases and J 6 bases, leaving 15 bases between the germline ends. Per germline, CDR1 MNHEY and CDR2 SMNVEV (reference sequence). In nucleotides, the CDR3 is TGTGCCAGCAGCCAAACTAGGGGGAGTCAGCCCCAGCATTTT. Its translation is CASSQTRGSQPQHF.

The CDR3 coding sequence is TGTGCCAGCAGCTTAAGGGTAGCGGGGAATCGAGGGCAAGAGACCCAGTACTTC. The encoded protein is CASSLRVAGNRGQETQYF. V is TRBV7-2 and J is TRBJ2-5; TRBD2 matches at 8 bases. Germline-derived CDR1 and CDR2 are SGHTA and FQGNSA. The CDR3 totals 18 residues. The J segment lost 2 bases and the V segment lost 2 bases, leaving 13 bases of the junction unmatched.

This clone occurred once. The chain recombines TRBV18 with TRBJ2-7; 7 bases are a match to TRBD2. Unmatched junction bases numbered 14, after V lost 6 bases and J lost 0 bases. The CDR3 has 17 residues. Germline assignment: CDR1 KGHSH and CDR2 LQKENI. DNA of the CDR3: TGTGCCAGCTCCCCCCAGGTTAGGGGACTAAACTCCTACGAGCAGTACTTC. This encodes CASSPQVRGLNSYEQYF.

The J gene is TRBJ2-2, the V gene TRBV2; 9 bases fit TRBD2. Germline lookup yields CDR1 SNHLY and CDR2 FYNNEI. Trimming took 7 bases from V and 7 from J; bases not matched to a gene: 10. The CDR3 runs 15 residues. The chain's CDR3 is CASTGGGRAGGELFF. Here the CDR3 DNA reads TGTGCCAGCACGGGGGGCGGGAGGGCCGGCGGGGAGCTGTTTTTT.

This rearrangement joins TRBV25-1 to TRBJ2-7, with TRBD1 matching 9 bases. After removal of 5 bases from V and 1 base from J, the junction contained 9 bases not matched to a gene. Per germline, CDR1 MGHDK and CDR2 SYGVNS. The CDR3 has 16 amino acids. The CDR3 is CASSPNRQGGSYEQYF. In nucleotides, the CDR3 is TGTGCCAGCAGTCCTAACCGACAGGGGGGGTCCTACGAGCAGTACTTC.

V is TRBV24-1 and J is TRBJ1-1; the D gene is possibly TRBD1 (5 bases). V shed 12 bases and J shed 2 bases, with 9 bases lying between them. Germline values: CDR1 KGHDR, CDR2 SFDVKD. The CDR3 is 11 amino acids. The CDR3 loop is CAVQGNTEAFF. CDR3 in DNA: TGTGCCGTCCAGGGAAACACTGAAGCTTTCTTT.

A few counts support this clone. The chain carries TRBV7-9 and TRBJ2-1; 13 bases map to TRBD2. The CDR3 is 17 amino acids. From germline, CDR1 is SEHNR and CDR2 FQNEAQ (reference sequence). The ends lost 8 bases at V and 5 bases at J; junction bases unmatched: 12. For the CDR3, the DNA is TGTGCCAGCCCCTCGACTAGCGGGGGGCAGAAAGACAATGAGCAGTTCTTC. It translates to CASPSTSGGQKDNEQFF.

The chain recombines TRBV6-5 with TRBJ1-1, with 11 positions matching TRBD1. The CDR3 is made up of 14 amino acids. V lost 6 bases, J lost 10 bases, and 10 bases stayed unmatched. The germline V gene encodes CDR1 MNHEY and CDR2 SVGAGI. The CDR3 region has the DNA TGTGCCAGCAGAGACTGGACAGGGGGCATGGTAGCTTTCTTT. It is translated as CASRDWTGGMVAFF.

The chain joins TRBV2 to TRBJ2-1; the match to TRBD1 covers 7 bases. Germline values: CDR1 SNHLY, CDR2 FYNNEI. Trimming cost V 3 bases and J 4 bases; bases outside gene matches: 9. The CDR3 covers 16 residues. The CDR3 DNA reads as TGTGCCAGCAGTGATTCGACAGGGTTCGGGTACAATGAGCAGTTCTTC. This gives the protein CASSDSTGFGYNEQFF.

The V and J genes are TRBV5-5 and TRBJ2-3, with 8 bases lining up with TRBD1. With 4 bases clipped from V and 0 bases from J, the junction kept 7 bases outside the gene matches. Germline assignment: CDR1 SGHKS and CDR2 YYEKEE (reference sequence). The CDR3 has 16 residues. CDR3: CASSLPGTGSTDTQYF. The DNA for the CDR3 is TGTGCCAGCAGCCTCCCCGGGACAGGAAGCACAGATACGCAGTATTTT.